The 24 T cell receptor beta chains reported below all come from one sample, sequenced in a study of immune heterogeneity within non-small cell lung tumors. The authors amplified TCR beta CDR3 by multiplex PCR with 32 V and 13 J primers. Each CDR3 protein is one row after TCRdb ran MiXCR on the multiplex PCR reads. The table includes roughly 13,000 distinct CDR3 sequences, about 20% detected once. TCRs were amplified from roughly 600 ng gDNA of bulk tumor per sample. Several widely spaced biopsies per primary tumor were taken during surgery. Curative surgical treatment was performed in patients who had newly diagnosed, untreated non-small cell lung cancer. Sequenced material: lung tumor tissue. These receptor sequences come from a man aged 60 to 75 with non-small cell lung cancer.

By share of the sample, this clonotype is medium-sized. The rearrangement uses TRBV11-3 and TRBJ2-3; 8 bases align to TRBD2. The length of the CDR3 is 18 residues. CDR1 and CDR2 (germline): SGHNT, YENEEA. The J segment lost 1 base and the V segment lost 8 bases, leaving 17 bases of the junction unmatched. CDR3 sequence (DNA): TGTGCCAGCGGAAACCCCCCGGGGGGGGCTAGCGGCACAGATACGCAGTATTTT. Encoded protein: CASGNPPGGASGTDTQYF.

By frequency in the sample, this clonotype is medium-sized (0.01 to 0.1%). The chain recombines TRBV20-1 with TRBJ2-7, with D unclear. Trimming took 2 bases from V and 0 from J, leaving 11 bases between them. Germline V lookup: CDR1 DFQATT, CDR2 SNEGSKA (reference sequence). The CDR3 sequence is 14 residues long. In DNA, the CDR3 is TGCAGTGCTAGACTATTGACCCGCTCCTACGAGCAGTACTTC. Translating it yields CSARLLTRSYEQYF.

This clonotype was seen only a few times. The V and J genes are TRBV7-9 and TRBJ1-2, with TRBD1 matching over 7 bases. CDR3 size: 16 residues. With 5 bases clipped from V and 4 bases from J, the junction kept 13 bases outside the gene matches. Germline CDR1 reads SEHNR; CDR2 reads FQNEAQ (reference sequence). In DNA, the CDR3 is TGTGCCAGCAGCGTCGGACAGGAACCGTCATCCTATGGCTACACCTTC. It translates to CASSVGQEPSSYGYTF. The full variable domain, rest sourced from reference TRBV7-9 and TRBJ1-2, is DTGVSQNPRHKITKRGQNVTFRCDPISEHNRLYWYRQTLGQGPEFLTYFQNEAQLEKSRLLSDRFSAERPKGSFSTLEIQRTEQGDSAMYLCASSVGQEPSSYGYTFGSGTRLTVV.

This clonotype has more than one count but fewer than ten. The chain is built from TRBV9 and TRBJ1-3, with D tentatively TRBD1 (6 bases). Looked up from germline, CDR1 is SGDLS and CDR2 is YYNGEE. The CDR3 is 16 residues long. Trimming stripped 2 bases from V and 3 bases from J, with 15 bases between. The CDR3, as DNA: TGTGCCAGCAGCGTCGACCTCGGGGGCTTTGGAAACACCATATATTTT. Encoded protein: CASSVDLGGFGNTIYF.

For this clonotype: A much more abundant neighbour one base away suggests this may be a read error. The chain carries TRBV5-1 and TRBJ2-7; D is ambiguous. V lost 3 bases to trimming and J lost 3 bases, with 16 bases between them. Germline assignment: CDR1 SGHRS and CDR2 YFSETQ. CDR3 length: 15 amino acids. The CDR3 region has the DNA TGCGCCAGCAGCTCTGTGGACGGGTTGTTCTACGAGCAGTACTTC. This encodes CASSSVDGLFYEQYF. Drawing the rest from reference TRBV5-1 and TRBJ2-7, the complete variable domain is KAGVTQTPRYLIKTRGQQVTLSCSPISGHRSVSWYQQTPGQGLQFLFEYFSETQRNKGNFPGRFSGRQFSNSRSEMNVSTLELGDSALYLCASSSVDGLFYEQYFGPGTRLTVT.

This clonotype came up a few times. V is TRBV20-1 and J is TRBJ1-1; the D is unclear. The ends were cut back, 2 bases at V and 1 base at J, with 14 bases in the middle. The germline gives CDR1 DFQATT, CDR2 SNEGSKA (reference sequence). The CDR3 spans 15 residues. CDR3 loop: CSARQPDPSNTEAFF. The CDR3 nucleotides read TGCAGTGCTAGACAGCCCGATCCCTCGAACACTGAAGCTTTCTTT.

By sample share, this clonotype is medium-sized. The chain has TRBV6-2 or TRBV6-3 and TRBJ2-1; D unclear. The CDR3 contains 11 residues. The germline V gene has CDR1 MNHEY and CDR2 SVGEGT. V lost 4 bases to trimming and J lost 8 bases, with 6 bases between them. The CDR3 bases are TGTGCCAGCAGTTTTCTCTATGAGCAGTTCTTC. Translating it yields CASSFLYEQFF.

This clonotype qualifies as medium-sized (0.01 to 0.1%). The chain combines TRBV20-1 with TRBJ2-7; 14 nucleotides agree with TRBD2. J was trimmed by 4 bases and V by 6 bases; bases with no gene match: 8. The germline gives CDR1 DFQATT, CDR2 SNEGSKA (reference sequence). The CDR3 sequence is 15 residues long. This CDR3 is CSATGLAGGLYEQYF. CDR3 nucleotide sequence: TGCAGTGCCACTGGACTAGCGGGAGGTCTATACGAGCAGTACTTC.

As for this clonotype: It may be a read error: a sequence one base away is much more abundant. This chain links TRBV28 with TRBJ1-2; no definite D call. The length of the CDR3 is 14 residues. In germline, CDR1 is MDHEN, CDR2 SYDVKM. DNA of the CDR3: TGTGCCAGCAGTTTACCCCGACGGGTCTATGACTACACCTTC. As protein: CASSLPRRVYDYTF.

The chain joins TRBV29-1 to TRBJ2-7, with 8 bases aligning to TRBD2. J gave up 5 bases and V 7 bases, and 4 bases lay outside the gene matches. Germline-derived CDR1 and CDR2 are SQVTM and ANQGSEA. The CDR3 contains 11 residues. CDR3 sequence: CSAGGGDEQYF. The CDR3 DNA is TGCAGCGCGGGGGGGGGCGACGAGCAGTACTTC.

This chain connects TRBV7-6 to TRBJ1-3; D not certain. The V gene's germline CDR1 is SGHVS and CDR2 FNYEAQ. The CDR3 is 16 amino acids. V was shortened by 2 bases and J by 0 bases, with 11 bases between the two germline ends. Here the CDR3 DNA reads TGTGCCAGCAGCTTACACACAGAGAGCTCTGGAAACACCATATATTTT. Translating gives CASSLHTESSGNTIYF.

This clonotype qualifies as medium-sized. The chain links TRBV27 to TRBJ2-7; 8 bases map to TRBD1. The CDR3 extends over 14 amino acids. Trimming took 5 bases from V and 3 from J; bases not matched to a gene: 6. Germline V gene lookup returns CDR1 MNHEY and CDR2 SMNVEV (reference sequence). CDR3 in DNA: TGTGCCAGCAGTCCCTGGACAGGGTACTACGAGCAGTACTTC. Its protein is CASSPWTGYYEQYF.

By share of the sample, this clonotype is medium-sized. V is TRBV13 and J is TRBJ2-2, with 7 bases identical to TRBD1. The V gene end was trimmed by 3 bases and the J gene end by 6 bases; junction bases not matched to a gene: 1. This CDR3 is built from 13 residues. CDR1 is PRHDT, CDR2 FYEKMQ, per germline (reference sequence). The CDR3 DNA is TGTGCCAGCAGCTTCACAGGGGCCGGGGAGCTGTTTTTT. Translation gives CASSFTGAGELFF.

The chain couples TRBV24-1 to TRBJ2-1, with a possible D match to TRBD2 (6 bases). CDR1 and CDR2 (germline): KGHDR, SFDVKD. CDR3 size: 18 residues. Trimming took off 4 bases at V and 8 bases at J, with 26 bases between the two ends. DNA of the CDR3: TGTGCCACCAGTGACCCCACCTCTAGCGCCGGGCGTAGGGATGAGCAGTTCTTC. This translates into CATSDPTSSAGRRDEQFF.

This clonotype has a handful of counts. V gene TRBV28 combines with J gene TRBJ2-1; 13 bases agree with TRBD2. The CDR3 covers 17 residues. Germline V CDR1 and CDR2: MDHEN, SYDVKM. V was clipped by 6 bases and J by 8 bases; unmatched bases: 13. The CDR3 loop reads CASSPPPTSGRSDEQFF. The CDR3 bases are TGTGCCAGCAGCCCACCCCCGACTAGCGGGAGGTCCGATGAGCAGTTCTTC.

Of note for this clonotype: This sequence may be a read error, since a much larger clone differs from it by one base. V gene TRBV27 combines with J gene TRBJ1-6; D unresolved. Germline V gives CDR1 MNHEY, CDR2 SMNVEV (reference sequence). This CDR3 has 14 amino acids. With 2 bases removed from V and 7 bases from J, the gap between germline ends came to 9 bases. The CDR3 region is CASSLRWPNSPLHF. The CDR3, as DNA: TGTGCCAGCAGTTTAAGGTGGCCGAATTCACCCCTCCACTTT.

This clonotype has just a few counts. J is TRBJ1-1 and V is TRBV7-3, with D maybe TRBD1 (5 bases). The CDR3 spans 14 residues. Trimming removed 9 bases from V and 4 bases from J, with 18 bases in between. Germline V CDR1 and CDR2: SGHTA, FQGTGA. The CDR3 loop is CASKRGAQGTEAFF. CDR3 nucleotides: TGTGCCAGTAAGCGAGGGGCGCAGGGCACTGAAGCTTTCTTT.

The chain couples TRBV7-8 to TRBJ1-5; D gene ambiguous. V shed 5 bases and J shed 4 bases, with 15 bases lying between them. Looked up from germline, CDR1 is SGHVS and CDR2 is FQNEAQ. This CDR3 region has 15 residues. Here the CDR3 DNA reads TGTGCCAGCAGCCGGATGGGCCGGGTAAATCAGCCCCAGCATTTT. Translation gives CASSRMGRVNQPQHF.

This clonotype occurred many times. The CDR3 loop is CSARAPGAWSPLHF. The CDR3 DNA is TGCAGTGCTAGAGCGCCAGGGGCCTGGTCACCCCTCCACTTT. The gene calls are TRBV20-1 and TRBJ1-6, with D possibly TRBD1 on 6 matching bases. Germline CDR1 and CDR2: DFQATT and SNEGSKA (reference sequence). The V end lost 1 base, the J end lost 10 bases, and 14 bases lay between the germline ends. CDR3 length equals 14 residues.

Only a few counts were recorded for this clonotype. The chain employs TRBV5-1 and TRBJ1-4, with TRBD1 matching 9 bases. The ends lost 3 bases at V and 12 bases at J; junction bases unmatched: 9. Germline lookup yields CDR1 SGHRS and CDR2 YFSETQ. The CDR3 has 14 amino acids. The CDR3 bases are TGCGCCAGCAGCTCAACGGGACAGGGTTTTCAACTGTTTTTT. Translating it yields CASSSTGQGFQLFF.

This clonotype was seen a handful of times. The rearrangement uses TRBV20-1 and TRBJ1-2; D remains ambiguous. Germline CDR1 and CDR2: DFQATT and SNEGSKA (reference sequence). CDR3 size: 13 residues. Trimming removed 1 base at V and 8 bases at J, with 14 bases between. CDR3 DNA sequence: TGCAGTGCTAGAGCAGTCGAGTTGTGGGGCTACACCTTC. It specifies CSARAVELWGYTF.

This chain joins TRBV11-3 and TRBJ1-1; D unresolved. Trimming shortened V by 3 bases and J by 4 bases, and 9 bases separated the two germline ends. Germline values: CDR1 SGHNT, CDR2 YENEEA. This CDR3 has 13 amino acids. CDR3 nucleotide sequence: TGTGCCAGCAGCTTGTGGGTGGGCACTGAAGCTTTCTTT. Its protein is CASSLWVGTEAFF.

This clonotype has ten or more counts. The CDR3 bases are TGTGCCACCAGAAGACAGGGGAACACCGGGGAGCTGTTTTTT. It encodes CATRRQGNTGELFF. The chain combines TRBV19 with TRBJ2-2; 7 positions match TRBD1. Germline V gene sequence: CDR1 LNHDA, CDR2 SQIVND (reference sequence). J was trimmed by 1 base and V by 10 bases; bases with no gene match: 6. There are 14 residues in the CDR3.

In the case of this clonotype: A read error is possible here, since a much larger clone lies one base away. V usage is TRBV28 and J usage is TRBJ2-7; D possibly corresponds to TRBD2 (5 bases). This CDR3 region has 18 residues. Germline CDR1 MDHEN, CDR2 SYDVKM. V lost 3 bases to trimming and J lost 5 bases, with 26 bases between them. CDR3 protein: CASSLENIGVEGEDEQYF. The CDR3 coding sequence is TGTGCCAGCAGTTTGGAGAACATCGGGGTAGAGGGAGAGGACGAGCAGTACTTC.